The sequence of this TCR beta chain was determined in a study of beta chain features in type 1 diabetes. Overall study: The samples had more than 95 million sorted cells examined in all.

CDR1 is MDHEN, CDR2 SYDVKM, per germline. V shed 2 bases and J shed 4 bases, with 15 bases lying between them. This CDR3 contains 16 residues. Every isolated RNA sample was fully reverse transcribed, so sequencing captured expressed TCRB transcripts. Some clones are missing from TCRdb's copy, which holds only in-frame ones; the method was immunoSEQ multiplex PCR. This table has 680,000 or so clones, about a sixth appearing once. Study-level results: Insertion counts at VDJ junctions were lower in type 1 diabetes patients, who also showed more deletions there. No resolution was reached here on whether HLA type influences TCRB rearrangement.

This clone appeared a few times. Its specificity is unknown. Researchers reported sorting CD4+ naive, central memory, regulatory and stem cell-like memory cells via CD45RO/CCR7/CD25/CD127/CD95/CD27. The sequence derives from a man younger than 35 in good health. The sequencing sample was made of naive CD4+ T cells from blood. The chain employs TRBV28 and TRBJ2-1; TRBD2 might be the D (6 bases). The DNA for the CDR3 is TGTGCCAGCAGTTTAAGGGGACTGAGGGTATACAATGAGCAGTTCTTC. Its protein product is CASSLRGLRVYNEQFF.